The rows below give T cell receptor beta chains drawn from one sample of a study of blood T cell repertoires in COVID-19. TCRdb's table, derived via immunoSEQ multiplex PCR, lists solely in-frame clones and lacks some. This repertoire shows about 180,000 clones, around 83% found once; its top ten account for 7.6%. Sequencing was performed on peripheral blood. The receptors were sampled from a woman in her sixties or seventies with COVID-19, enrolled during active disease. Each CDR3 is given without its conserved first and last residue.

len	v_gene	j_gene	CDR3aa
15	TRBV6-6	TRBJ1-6	ASSPTGQWLTASPLH
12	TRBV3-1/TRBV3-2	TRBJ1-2	ASSQVPPQGGYT
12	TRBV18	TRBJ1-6	ASSTMDRDSPLH
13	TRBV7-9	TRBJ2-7	ASSQGLAGPHEQY
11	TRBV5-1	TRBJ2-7	ASSPGGGYEQY
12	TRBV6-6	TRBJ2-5	ASSPRDRQGTQY
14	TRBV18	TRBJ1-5	ASSPLATAASMPQH
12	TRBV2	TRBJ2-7	ASSEGKRGYEQY
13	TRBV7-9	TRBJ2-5	ASSLGQGTQETQY
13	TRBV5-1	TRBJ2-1	ASSWRGLAGDEQF
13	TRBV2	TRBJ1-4	ASRGQGATNEKLF
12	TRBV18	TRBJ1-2	ASSPSPDNYGYT
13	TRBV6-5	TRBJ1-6	ASSYSRDRRSPLH
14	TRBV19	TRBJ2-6	ASNLAVLSGANVLT
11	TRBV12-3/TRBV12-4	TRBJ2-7	ASSLRSSYEQY
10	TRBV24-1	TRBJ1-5	ATSDPNQPQH
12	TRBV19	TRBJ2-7	ASSTSGTAYEQY
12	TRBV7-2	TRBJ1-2	ASTVDREVYGYT
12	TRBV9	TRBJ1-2	ASSQDRWGYGYT
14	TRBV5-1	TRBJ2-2	ASSTRTAPNTGELF
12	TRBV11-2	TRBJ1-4	ASSLQGGGEKLF
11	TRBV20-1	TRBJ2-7	SASGQGSYEQY
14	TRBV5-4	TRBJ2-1	ASSFRSGGKTNEQF
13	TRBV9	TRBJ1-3	ASSRDKTSGNTIY
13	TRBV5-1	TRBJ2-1	ASSLGLAGYNEQF
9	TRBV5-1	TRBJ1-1	ASSSGVEAF
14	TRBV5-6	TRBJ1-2	ASSFFPTDANYGYT
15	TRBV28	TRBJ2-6	ASSFRLKGTGANVLT
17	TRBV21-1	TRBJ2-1	ASSTRTSGRESSYNEQF